This TCR beta chain is drawn from a study of blood T cell repertoires in COVID-19. Study as a whole: T cells, B-cell-depleted T cells, or PBMCs provided the cDNA or gDNA that served as material.

Original analysis: Cell counts per sample came from amplifying reference gene primers. Some clones are missing from TCRdb's copy, which holds only in-frame ones; the method was immunoSEQ multiplex PCR. The V and J calls and clone size come from that table; D and trimming were worked out from the DNA. This sample has some 390,000 clones, with around nine tenths found just once. Input material: peripheral blood. This TCR derives from a human donor in a cohort sampled during active COVID-19.

DNA of the CDR3: TGTGCCAGCAGTGTAGGGCAGGGCGTCTATGGCTACACCTTC. It codes for CASSVGQGVYGYTF. This chain links TRBV2 with TRBJ1-2, with a tentative D call TRBD1 (5 bases). The CDR3 runs 14 residues. The V end lost 4 bases, the J end lost 4 bases, and 13 bases lay between the germline ends. Germline V gene data show CDR1 as SNHLY and CDR2 as FYNNEI.